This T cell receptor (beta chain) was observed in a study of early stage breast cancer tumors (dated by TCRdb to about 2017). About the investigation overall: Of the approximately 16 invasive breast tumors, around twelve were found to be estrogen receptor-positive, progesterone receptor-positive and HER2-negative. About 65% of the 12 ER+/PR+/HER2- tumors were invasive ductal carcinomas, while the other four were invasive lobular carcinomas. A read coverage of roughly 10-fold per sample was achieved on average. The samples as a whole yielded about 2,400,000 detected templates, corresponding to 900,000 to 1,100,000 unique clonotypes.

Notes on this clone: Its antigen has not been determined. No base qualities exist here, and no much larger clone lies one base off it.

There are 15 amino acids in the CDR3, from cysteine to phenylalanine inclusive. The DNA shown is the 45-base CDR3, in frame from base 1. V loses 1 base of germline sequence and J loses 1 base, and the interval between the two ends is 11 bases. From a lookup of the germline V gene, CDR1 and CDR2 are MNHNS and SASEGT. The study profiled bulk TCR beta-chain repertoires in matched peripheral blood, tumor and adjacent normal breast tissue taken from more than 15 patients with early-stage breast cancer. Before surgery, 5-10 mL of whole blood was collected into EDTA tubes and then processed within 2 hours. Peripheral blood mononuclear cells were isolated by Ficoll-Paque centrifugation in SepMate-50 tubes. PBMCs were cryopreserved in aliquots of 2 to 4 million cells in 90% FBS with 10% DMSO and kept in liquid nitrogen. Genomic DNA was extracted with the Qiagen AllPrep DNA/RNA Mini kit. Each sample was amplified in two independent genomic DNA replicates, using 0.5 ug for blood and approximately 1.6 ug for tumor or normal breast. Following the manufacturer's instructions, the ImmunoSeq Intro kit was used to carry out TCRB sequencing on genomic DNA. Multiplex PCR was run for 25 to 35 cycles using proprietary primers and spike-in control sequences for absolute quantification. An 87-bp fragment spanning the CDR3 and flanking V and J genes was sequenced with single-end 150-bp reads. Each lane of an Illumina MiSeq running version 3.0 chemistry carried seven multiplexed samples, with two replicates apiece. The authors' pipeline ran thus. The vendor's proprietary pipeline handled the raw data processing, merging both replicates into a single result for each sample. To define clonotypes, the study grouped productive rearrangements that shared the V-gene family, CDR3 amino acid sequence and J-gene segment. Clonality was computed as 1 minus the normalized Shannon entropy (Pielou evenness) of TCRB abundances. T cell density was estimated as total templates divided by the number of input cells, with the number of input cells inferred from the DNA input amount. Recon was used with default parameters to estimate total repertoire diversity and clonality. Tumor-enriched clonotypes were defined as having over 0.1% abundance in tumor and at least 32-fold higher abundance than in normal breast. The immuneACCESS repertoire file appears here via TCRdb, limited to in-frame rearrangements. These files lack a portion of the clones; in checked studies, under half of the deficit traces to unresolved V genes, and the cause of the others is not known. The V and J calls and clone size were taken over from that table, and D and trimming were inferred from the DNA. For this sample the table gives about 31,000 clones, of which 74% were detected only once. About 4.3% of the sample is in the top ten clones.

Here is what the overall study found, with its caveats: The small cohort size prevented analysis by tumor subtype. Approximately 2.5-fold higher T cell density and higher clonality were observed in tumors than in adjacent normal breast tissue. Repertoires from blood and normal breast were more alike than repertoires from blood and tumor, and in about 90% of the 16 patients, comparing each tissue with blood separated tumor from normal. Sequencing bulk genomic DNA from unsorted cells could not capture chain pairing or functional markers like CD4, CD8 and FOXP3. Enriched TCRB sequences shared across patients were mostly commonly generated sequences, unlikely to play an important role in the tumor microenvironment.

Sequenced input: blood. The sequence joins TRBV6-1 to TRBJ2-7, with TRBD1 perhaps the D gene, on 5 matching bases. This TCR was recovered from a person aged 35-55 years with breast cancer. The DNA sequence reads TGTGCCAGCAGTGAAGTGCCACAGGCGTCCTACGAGCAGTACTTC. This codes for CASSEVPQASYEQYF.